What follows are 5 T cell receptor beta chains derived from one specimen sequenced in a study of T-cell memory formation after mild COVID-19. TCRdb itself ran the 5' RACE reads through MiXCR, one entry per CDR3 protein. The data hold fewer than 350,000 distinct CDR3 sequences, with about a sixth observed a single time. Sequenced sample: PBMCs or a T cell subset sorted from them (not recorded which). The receptor set was obtained from a man younger than 30 who had mild COVID-19 (a few samples of this study predate the infection). Cell type and time point are not known.

This clonotype occurred a few times. This chain connects TRBV9 to TRBJ2-5; tentative D call: TRBD1 (6 bases). The CDR3 length is 14 residues. V lost 4 bases and J 1 base, leaving 11 bases between the germline ends. Germline V CDR1 and CDR2: SGDLS, YYNGEE. The CDR3: CASSTDRIQETQYF. The CDR3 region has the DNA TGTGCCAGCAGCACTGACAGGATCCAAGAGACCCAGTACTTC.

This clonotype came up many times. The chain employs TRBV11-2 and TRBJ1-1; 8 bases map to TRBD1. Losses at the gene ends were 4 bases for V and 0 bases for J; bases not matched to a gene: 4. Germline assignment: CDR1 SGHAT and CDR2 FQNNGV. This CDR3 spans 15 amino acids. CDR3 nucleotide sequence: TGTGCCAGCAGCTCCCGGACAGGGATGAACACTGAAGCTTTCTTT. It is translated as CASSSRTGMNTEAFF.

The genes are TRBV4-2 and TRBJ2-7; 10 bases fit TRBD1. V gave up 3 bases and J gave up 6 bases; unmatched junction bases: 11. Germline V lookup: CDR1 LGHNA, CDR2 YNFKEQ. This CDR3 contains 16 residues. As DNA, the CDR3 is TGTGCCAGCAGCCACCTACAGGGACAGGGGCAGGGCGAGCAGTACTTC. It translates to CASSHLQGQGQGEQYF.

This chain links TRBV14 with TRBJ2-5; D is possibly TRBD2 (5 bases). V was shortened by 1 base and J by 4 bases, with 10 bases between the two germline ends. Germline assignment: CDR1 SGHDN and CDR2 FVKESK. The CDR3 is 14 residues long. DNA of the CDR3: TGTGCCAGCAGCCAAGGTCCCCGGGGAGAGACCCAGTACTTC. Amino acid sequence: CASSQGPRGETQYF.

This clonotype has more than one count but fewer than ten. This chain connects TRBV6-5 to TRBJ2-5, with TRBD2 matching 15 bases. This CDR3 is 17 amino acids long. CDR1 and CDR2 from the germline V gene are MNHEY and SVGAGI. J lost 5 bases, V lost 7 bases, and 11 bases had no gene match. Written as DNA, the CDR3 is TGTGCCAGCATCCCGGGACTAGCGGGGGGCCCGCCGGAGACCCAGTACTTC. The encoded protein is CASIPGLAGGPPETQYF.